The source of this T cell receptor (beta chain) is a study of T-cell memory formation after mild COVID-19. Study in general: Each donor largely had its own TCR clusters. Whole-study results and caveats: CD4+ clones that contracted lay mainly in CM and EM; CD8+ ones lay in EMRA.

Remarks on this clonotype: The target antigen is unknown.

TCRdb called the 5' RACE reads again in MiXCR, with one record for every CDR3 protein. There are about 410,000 distinct CDR3 sequences in the sample; around 22% occur only once, and 13% lies in the top ten. The CDR3 length is 13 residues. The V end lost 5 bases, the J end lost 2 bases, and 9 bases lay between the germline ends. CDR1 SEHNR and CDR2 FQNEAQ come from the germline V gene (reference sequence). This sequence originates from an adult woman who had mild COVID-19 (a few samples of this study predate the infection). Cell type and time point are not known. The sample consisted of PBMCs or a T cell subset sorted from them (not recorded which). This chain connects TRBV7-9 to TRBJ1-2; D gene uncertain. The chain's CDR3 is CASSDEMNYGYTF. As DNA, the CDR3 is TGTGCCAGCAGCGACGAGATGAACTATGGCTACACCTTC.